This T cell receptor beta chain was sequenced during a study of graft-versus-host responses after intestinal transplantation. Data came from immunoSEQ multiplex PCR; TCRdb stores just in-frame clones and leaves some out. Of fewer than 25,000 clones detected, 55% to 70% appear once; the ten largest clones hold approximately 1%. The CDR3 covers 16 residues. CDR1 and CDR2 (germline): LGHNA, YSLEER. Trimming stripped 0 bases from V and 4 bases from J, with 15 bases between. Only one count was recorded for this clone. The sequenced sample was alloreactive CD4+ T cells from a mixed lymphocyte reaction culture, obtained before intestinal transplant. The subset is: CFSE-low proliferating T cells sorted from approximately six-day pre-transplant mixed lymphocyte reaction (GvH or HvG direction). The rearrangement links TRBV4-3 to TRBJ1-1; perhaps TRBD1 as D (5 bases). This TCR came from a human patient who received an intestinal transplant. The CDR3 bases are TGCGCCAGCAGCCAAGACCTCACGGGGGGAAGCACTGAAGCTTTCTTT. Amino acid sequence: CASSQDLTGGSTEAFF.